The 5 T cell receptor beta chains reported below all come from one sample, sequenced in a study of CD8 T cells in ankylosing spondylitis. TCRdb recomputed calls from the 5' RACE reads with MiXCR, one row per CDR3 protein. The sample has 120,000 to 150,000 distinct CDR3 sequences; approximately 8.4% are singletons. The material sequenced was synovial fluid, either unsorted or a sorted T cell fraction (not recorded which). Every receptor here comes from a male donor with ankylosing spondylitis.

This clonotype was recorded at least ten times. The chain joins TRBV24-1 to TRBJ1-1, with no clear D. V was trimmed by 1 base and J by 3 bases, leaving 5 bases between them. Per germline, CDR1 KGHDR and CDR2 SFDVKD. There are 13 residues in the CDR3. The CDR3 DNA reads as TGTGCCACCAGTGATTTCGCTTACACTGAAGCTTTCTTT. Translation: CATSDFAYTEAFF.

This clonotype was seen repeatedly, ten times or more. As DNA, the CDR3 is TGTGCCAGCAGTACGGACGGTAGCAATCAGCCCCAGCATTTT. Amino acids: CASSTDGSNQPQHF. The chain couples TRBV6-1 to TRBJ1-5; D is unclear. The CDR3 spans 14 residues. V lost 5 bases and J 0 bases, leaving 8 bases between the germline ends. Germline CDR1 and CDR2: MNHNS and SASEGT.

Ten or more counts support this clonotype. The chain combines TRBV12-3 or TRBV12-4 with TRBJ2-3; 9 bases map to TRBD2. The V segment lost 3 bases and the J segment 4 bases; nucleotides outside the gene matches: 5. The CDR3 consists of 15 residues. The CDR3 protein is CASSFGSGGSDTQYF. In DNA form, the CDR3 reads TGTGCCAGCAGTTTTGGTAGCGGGGGCTCAGATACGCAGTATTTT.

This clonotype was observed many times. The chain employs TRBV6-1 and TRBJ2-3; TRBD2 aligns across 11 bases. Losses at the gene ends were 7 bases for V and 0 bases for J; bases not matched to a gene: 6. Per the germline V gene, CDR1 is MNHNS and CDR2 is SASEGT. CDR3 length: 16 residues. CDR3 amino acids: CASTLGLAASTDTQYF. For the CDR3, the DNA is TGTGCCAGCACCCTGGGACTAGCGGCTAGCACAGATACGCAGTATTTT.

This clonotype was recorded at least ten times. The rearrangement links TRBV5-5 to TRBJ2-1; D may be TRBD2 (5 bases). Germline V gives CDR1 SGHKS, CDR2 YYEKEE (reference sequence). The CDR3 consists of 15 residues. Trimming pared 2 bases from V and 1 base from J, leaving 10 bases between. The DNA for the CDR3 is TGTGCCAGCAGCTTTCGCGGCGGGTCCTACAATGAGCAGTTCTTC. Translating it yields CASSFRGGSYNEQFF.